This T cell receptor beta chain is from a study of identical twins. Using its own MiXCR run on the 5' RACE reads, TCRdb lists one record per CDR3 protein. The table includes some 500,000 distinct CDR3 sequences, approximately 22% detected once. This CDR3 spans 15 amino acids. Looked up from germline, CDR1 is MNHEY and CDR2 is SVGAGI. Trimming cost V 0 bases and J 7 bases, with 15 bases left between them. These data were also reused for a study on T cells expressing NK-cell markers.

The genes are TRBV6-5 and TRBJ1-2; D ambiguous. The TCR comes from a woman between 18 and 29 years old in good health. The sample was CD4+ T cells sorted from blood. In DNA, the CDR3 is TGTGCCAGCAGTTACTCCACGGGCCTCGGGCTTGGCTACACCTTC. It translates to CASSYSTGLGLGYTF.